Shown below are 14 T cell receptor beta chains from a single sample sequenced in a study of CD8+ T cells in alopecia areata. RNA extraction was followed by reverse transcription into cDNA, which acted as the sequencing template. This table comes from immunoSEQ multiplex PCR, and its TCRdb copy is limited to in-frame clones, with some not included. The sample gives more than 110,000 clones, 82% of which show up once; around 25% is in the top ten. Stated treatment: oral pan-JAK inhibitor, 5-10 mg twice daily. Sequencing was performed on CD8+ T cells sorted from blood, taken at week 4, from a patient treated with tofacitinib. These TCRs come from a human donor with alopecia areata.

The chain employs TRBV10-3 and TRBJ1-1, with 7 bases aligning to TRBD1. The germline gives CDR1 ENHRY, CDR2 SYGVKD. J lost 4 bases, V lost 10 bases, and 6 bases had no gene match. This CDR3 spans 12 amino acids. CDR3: CATLNRGTEAFF. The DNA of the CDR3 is TGTGCCACTCTAAACAGGGGCACTGAAGCTTTCTTT.

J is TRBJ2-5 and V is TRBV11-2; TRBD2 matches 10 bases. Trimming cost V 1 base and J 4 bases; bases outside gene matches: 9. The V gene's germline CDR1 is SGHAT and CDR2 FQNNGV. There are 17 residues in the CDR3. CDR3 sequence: CASSLVWRASGGETQYF. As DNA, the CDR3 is TGTGCCAGCAGCTTAGTTTGGAGGGCTAGCGGGGGAGAGACCCAGTACTTC. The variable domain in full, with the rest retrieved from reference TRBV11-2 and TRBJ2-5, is EAGVAQSPRYKIIEKRQSVAFWCNPISGHATLYWYQQILGQGPKLLIQFQNNGVVDDSQLPKDRFSAERLKGVDSTLKIQPAKLEDSAVYLCASSLVWRASGGETQYFGPGTRLLVL.

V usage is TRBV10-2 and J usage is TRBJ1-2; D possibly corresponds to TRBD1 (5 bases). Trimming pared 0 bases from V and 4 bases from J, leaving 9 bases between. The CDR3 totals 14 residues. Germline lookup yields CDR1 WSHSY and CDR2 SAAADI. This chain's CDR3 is CASSESAGAYGYTF. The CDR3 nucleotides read TGCGCCAGCAGTGAGTCTGCCGGGGCCTATGGCTACACCTTC.

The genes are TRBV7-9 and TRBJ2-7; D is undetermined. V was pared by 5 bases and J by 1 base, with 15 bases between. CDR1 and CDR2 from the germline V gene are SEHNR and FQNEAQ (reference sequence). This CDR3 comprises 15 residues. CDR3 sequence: CASSDDGALSYEQYF. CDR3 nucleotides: TGTGCCAGCAGCGACGACGGAGCCTTATCCTACGAGCAGTACTTC.

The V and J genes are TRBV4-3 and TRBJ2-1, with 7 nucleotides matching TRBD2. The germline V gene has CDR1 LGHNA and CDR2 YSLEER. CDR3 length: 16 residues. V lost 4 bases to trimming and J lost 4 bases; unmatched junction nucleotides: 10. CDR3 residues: CASSPRASGVYNEQFF. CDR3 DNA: TGCGCCAGCAGCCCCCGAGCCAGCGGGGTTTACAATGAGCAGTTCTTC.

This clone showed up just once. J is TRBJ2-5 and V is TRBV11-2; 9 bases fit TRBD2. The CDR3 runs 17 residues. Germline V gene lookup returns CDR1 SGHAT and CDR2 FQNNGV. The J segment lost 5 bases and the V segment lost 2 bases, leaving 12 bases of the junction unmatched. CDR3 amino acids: CASSLTQLAGIWETQYF. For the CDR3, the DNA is TGTGCCAGCAGCTTAACCCAGCTAGCGGGGATATGGGAGACCCAGTACTTC. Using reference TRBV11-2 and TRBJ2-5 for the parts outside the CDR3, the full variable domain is EAGVAQSPRYKIIEKRQSVAFWCNPISGHATLYWYQQILGQGPKLLIQFQNNGVVDDSQLPKDRFSAERLKGVDSTLKIQPAKLEDSAVYLCASSLTQLAGIWETQYFGPGTRLLVL.

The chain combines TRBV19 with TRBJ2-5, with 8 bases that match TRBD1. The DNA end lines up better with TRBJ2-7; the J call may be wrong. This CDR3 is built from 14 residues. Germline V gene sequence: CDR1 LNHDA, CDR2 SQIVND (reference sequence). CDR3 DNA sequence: TGTGCCAGTAGTTCCTGGACAGGGCCCTACGAGCAGTACTTC. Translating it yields CASSSWTGPYEQYF.

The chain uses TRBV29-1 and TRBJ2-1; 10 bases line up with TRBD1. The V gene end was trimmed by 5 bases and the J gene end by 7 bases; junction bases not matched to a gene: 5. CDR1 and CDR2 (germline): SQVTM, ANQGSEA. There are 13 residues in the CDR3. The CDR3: CSVLRQGANEQFF. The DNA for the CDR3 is TGCAGCGTTCTCAGACAGGGGGCAAATGAGCAGTTCTTC.

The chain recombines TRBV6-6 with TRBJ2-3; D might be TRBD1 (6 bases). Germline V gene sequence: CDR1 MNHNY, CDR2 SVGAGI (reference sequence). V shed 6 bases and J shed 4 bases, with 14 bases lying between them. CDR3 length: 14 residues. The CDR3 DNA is TGTGCCAGCAGCCAGGACAGCCCCGCAGATACGCAGTATTTT. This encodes CASSQDSPADTQYF.

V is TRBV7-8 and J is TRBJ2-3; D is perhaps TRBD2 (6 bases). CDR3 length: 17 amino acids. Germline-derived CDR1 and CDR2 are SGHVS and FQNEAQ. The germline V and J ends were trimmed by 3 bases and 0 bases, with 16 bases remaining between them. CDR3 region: CASSLGVGRRSTDTQYF. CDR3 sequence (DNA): TGTGCCAGCAGCTTGGGGGTGGGGAGGCGGAGCACAGATACGCAGTATTTT. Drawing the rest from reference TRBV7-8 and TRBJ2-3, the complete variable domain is GAGVSQSPRYKVAKRGQDVALRCDPISGHVSLFWYQQALGQGPEFLTYFQNEAQLDKSGLPSDRFFAERPEGSVSTLKIQRTQQEDSAVYLCASSLGVGRRSTDTQYFGPGTRLTVL.

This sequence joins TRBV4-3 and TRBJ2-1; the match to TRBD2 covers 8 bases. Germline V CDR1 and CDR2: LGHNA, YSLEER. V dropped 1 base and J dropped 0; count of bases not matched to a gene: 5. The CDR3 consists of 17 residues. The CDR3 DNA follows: TGCGCCAGCAGCCAAGGAGCGGGGGATTACTCCTACAATGAGCAGTTCTTC. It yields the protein CASSQGAGDYSYNEQFF.

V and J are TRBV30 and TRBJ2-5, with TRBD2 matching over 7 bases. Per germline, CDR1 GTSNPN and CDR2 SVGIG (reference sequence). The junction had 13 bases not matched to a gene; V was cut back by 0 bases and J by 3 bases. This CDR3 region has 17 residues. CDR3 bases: TGTGCCTGGAGTGTACCCAACCCCCGGACTAGAGAAGAGACCCAGTACTTC. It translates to CAWSVPNPRTREETQYF.

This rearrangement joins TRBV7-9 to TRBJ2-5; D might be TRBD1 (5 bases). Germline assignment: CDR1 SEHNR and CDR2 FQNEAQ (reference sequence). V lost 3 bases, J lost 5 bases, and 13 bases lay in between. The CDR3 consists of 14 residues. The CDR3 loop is CASSFLMQGETQYF. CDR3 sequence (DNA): TGTGCCAGCAGCTTTTTGATGCAGGGTGAGACCCAGTACTTC.

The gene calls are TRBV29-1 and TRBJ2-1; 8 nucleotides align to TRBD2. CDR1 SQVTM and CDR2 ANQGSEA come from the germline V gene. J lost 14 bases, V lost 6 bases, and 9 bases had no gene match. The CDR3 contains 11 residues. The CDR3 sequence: CSVVAGSYEFF. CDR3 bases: TGCAGCGTCGTAGCGGGGTCCTATGAGTTCTTC.